The T cell receptor beta chain described here comes from a study of blood T cell repertoires in COVID-19 (TCRdb year 2020). Some background on the complete study: The collaborator samples originated in the United States, Italy and Spain and spanned the acute and convalescent phases of COVID-19. The prospective study material was composed of cDNA or gDNA derived from T cells, B-cell-depleted T cells, or PBMCs. The dataset comprised deeply sampled blood TCRbeta repertoires from subjects exposed to, actively infected with, or recovered from COVID-19. The repertoires were released in a freely available public database meant as a resource for research on the immune response to SARS-CoV-2. Samples came from the ongoing ImmuneRACE study (first 160 participants) plus 1,254 subjects from 6 global collaborators. A de-identified subject ID, COVID-19 status, age in years and sex were almost always included in the sample metadata. Where available, HLA class I and class II types were obtained from metadata supplied by the sample provider rather than from assay-based typing.

About this clone: Its cognate antigen has yet to be identified. The record has no base qualities; no much larger clone is one base away.

At one collaborating source in Seattle, patients were enrolled during active infection and were followed longitudinally through the course of disease. Whole blood was collected in K2EDTA tubes by collaborating institutions according to the institutions' own protocols. For TCRbeta analysis, collaborator samples were shipped as frozen whole blood, as isolated PBMCs, or as DNA extracted from either sample type. The V end gives up 2 bases and the J end 9 bases, leaving 9 bases in the junction not matched to a gene. The germline V gene sets CDR1 to MGHRA and CDR2 to YSYEKL. The CDR3 sequence holds 16 residues, the cysteine and phenylalanine included. Of the read, only the CDR3 DNA is kept; its 48 bases are in frame from base 1. What the authors observed across the whole study: The quantity of clinical and demographic metadata differed by source and by participant and was supplied without curation.

TCRbeta CDR3 regions were amplified from genomic DNA by means of the immunoSEQ Assay, a bias-controlled multiplex PCR. In the paper's pipeline: The number of nucleated cells in each sample was estimated by amplification of reference gene primers within the assay. To quantify the absolute abundance of each unique TCRbeta CDR3 rearrangement, sequence reads were collapsed and filtered. For each sample, productive Simpson clonality was calculated by taking the square root of Simpson's diversity index across productive rearrangements. TCRdb's version of the immuneACCESS table is confined to in-frame rearrangements and falls short of the full clone set. An unresolved V gene accounts for under half of the shortfall where checked; the remainder is of unknown origin. The D gene and trimming were derived from the DNA, and the V and J assignments and clone size from that table. This sample is represented by 150,000 or so clones; roughly 88% of them were singletons. The ten biggest clones cover about 0.63% of the sample.

The sequenced sample was peripheral blood. Recombination linked TRBV4-1 to TRBJ2-1; the central 11 bases match TRBD2. The sequence came from a man aged 60 to 69 with COVID-19, enrolled during active disease. The nucleotide sequence is given as TGCGCCAGCAGCCAACCCTTAACTAGCGGGGGCCTTGAGCAGTTCTTC. Translated, it gives CASSQPLTSGGLEQFF.